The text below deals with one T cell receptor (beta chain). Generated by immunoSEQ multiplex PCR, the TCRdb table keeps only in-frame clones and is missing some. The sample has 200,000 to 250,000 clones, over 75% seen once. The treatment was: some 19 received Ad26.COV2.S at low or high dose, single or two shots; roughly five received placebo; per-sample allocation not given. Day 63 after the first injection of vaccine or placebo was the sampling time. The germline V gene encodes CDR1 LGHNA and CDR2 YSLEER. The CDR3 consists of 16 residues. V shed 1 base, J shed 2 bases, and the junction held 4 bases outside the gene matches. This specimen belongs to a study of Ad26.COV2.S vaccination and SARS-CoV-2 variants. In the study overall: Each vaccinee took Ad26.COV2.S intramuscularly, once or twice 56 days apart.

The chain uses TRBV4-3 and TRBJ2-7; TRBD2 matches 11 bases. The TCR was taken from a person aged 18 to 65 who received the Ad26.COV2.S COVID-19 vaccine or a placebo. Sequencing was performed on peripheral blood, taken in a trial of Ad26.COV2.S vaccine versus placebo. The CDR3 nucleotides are TGCGCCAGCAGCCAAGGTCTAGCGGGAGGTACCTACGAGCAGTACTTC. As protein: CASSQGLAGGTYEQYF.